This note documents a single T cell receptor (beta chain) sequence. Its cognate antigen has yet to be identified. Per-nucleotide qualities are absent, and no much larger clonotype sits a single base away. This sample stems from a study of vaccination and CD4 T cells after COVID-19 (dated by TCRdb to 2022 to 2024). For context, the study as a whole: Convalescent patients had a positive SARS-CoV-2 result on nasal swab PCR, and of these patients, nine had mild disease and one had severe disease. Post-vaccine blood samples were collected a median of about 66 days after the second vaccine dose, ranging from about 13 to 241 days. The cultures were stimulated with overlapping spike peptide pools from SARS-CoV-2 and from the common cold coronaviruses HCoV-NL63, HCoV-OC43 and HCoV-229E. The spike-specific CD4+ TCR repertoire was compared before and after mRNA vaccination in under 11 COVID-19 convalescent patients and 4 infection-naive healthy vaccine recipients. Post-COVID blood samples from convalescent patients were collected a median of 101 days after diagnosis, with a range of 35 to 161 days. The convalescent cohort included six males and four females, with two Hispanic individuals, seven Caucasians, two Asians and one multiracial person. Control cultures used a CEFX viral epitope pool as positive control, an HIV-1 Nef peptide pool as negative control, or no peptide. Participants got two doses of the Pfizer-BioNTech BNT162b2 vaccine (n=8) or two doses of the Moderna mRNA-1273 vaccine (n=2).

Relative to germline, V is missing 4 bases and J is missing 3 bases, with 6 bases of the junction outside any gene match. Measured from the cysteine to the phenylalanine, the CDR3 is 17 residues long. The sequence is cut down to CDR3 DNA, 51 bases in frame from base 1. From a lookup of the germline V gene, CDR1 and CDR2 are KGHDR and SFDVKD. Reading the label with the study, this specimen's treatment or condition is: roughly 10-day PBMC culture with coronavirus spike peptide pools or control peptides (ViraFEST assay). The study used the ViraFEST assay, which expanded antigen-specific T cells with peptide pools and then identified expanded clonotypes by TCR sequencing. The convalescent patients' positive SARS-CoV-2 PCR tests were from March to December 2020, which was before the Alpha, Beta and Delta variants emerged in the United States. Roughly 2.1 million PBMCs per well were cultured in IMDM with roughly 5% human AB serum and 8 to 10 IU/ml IL-2, plus 10 ug/ml peptide pools. On days 3 and 7, half of the culture medium was replaced with fresh IL-2-containing medium. After 9 to 11 days of culture, CD4+ T cells were isolated by negative selection with the EasySep CD4+ T cell isolation kit. Ficoll-Paque Plus gradient centrifugation was used to isolate PBMCs from whole blood, and the isolated PBMCs were then either used fresh or cryopreserved at -140C. Culture conditions were generally each tested in triplicate wells.

What the authors observed across the whole study: The study included relatively few convalescent patients and did not analyze early timepoints after natural infection. In convalescent patients, a median approximately 90% of post-vaccine SARS-CoV-2-reactive clones were detected only after vaccination, suggesting vaccine-specific priming. An increase in the median number of SARS-CoV-2-reactive clonotypes from roughly 20 after infection to roughly 38 after vaccination was observed, but the change was not found to be significant. In convalescent patients, nearly all vaccine-specific clones (304 of 307) were found to be mono-reactive for SARS-CoV-2 spike rather than cross-reactive with common cold coronaviruses.

The receptor library was made with PCR. TCR sequencing of DNA from cultured CD4+ T cells used the Oncomine TCR Beta short-read assay at the Johns Hopkins FTIC core. Genomic DNA was extracted from the cultured CD4+ T cells with the QIAamp micro DNA kit. The Oncomine TCR Beta libraries from cultured CD4+ T cells were pooled using unique dual indexes and then sequenced on an Illumina iSeq 100. The paper's data handling went like this. Non-productive sequences were filtered out, and CDR3s that did not start with C, did not end with F or W, or were shorter than 7 amino acids were discarded. The MANAFEST web application was used to identify antigen-specific clonotypes by comparing peptide-stimulated wells against reference wells and other culture wells. Positive clones required FDR below 0.05, an odds ratio above 5, and productive frequency above 0.1% in at least two of three replicate wells. A clonotype counted as cross-reactive if it showed significant expansion both in the SARS-CoV-2 spike wells and in at least one common cold coronavirus spike condition. CDR3 homology was assessed with Levenshtein distances (stringdist) and unrooted phylogenetic trees (ape) in R version 3.6.1. The raw public data were reprocessed by TCRdb itself: fastp quality trimming at Q25, MiXCR clonotype calling, in-frame beta chains only. Rows are combined by CDR3 protein, so each entry shows the most common genes and DNA. The V and J calls reflect TCRdb's pipeline rather than the authors' work. Recorded for this sample are under 15,000 distinct CDR3 sequences; approximately 43% of them occurred a single time. The top ten hold approximately 7.6% of the sample.

The rearrangement joined TRBV24-1 to TRBJ1-5, and 12 junctional nucleotides match TRBD1. This clonotype was obtained from a human donor who had recovered from COVID-19. Sequencing was done on a sample of CD4+ T cells from blood, cultured in vitro. The CDR3 in this case is CATSDSGTGGSNQPQHF. The DNA sequence follows: TGTGCCACCAGTGACTCCGGGACAGGGGGCTCCAATCAGCCCCAGCATTTT.